These 4 T cell receptor beta chains were all obtained from the same sample, sequenced in a study of long-term antiretroviral therapy in people with HIV. Assay version v3.0 of immunoSEQ was used, and it was run at survey level. Assay used: immunoSEQ multiplex PCR; TCRdb lists only in-frame clones, some missing. The sample consists of fewer than 40,000 clones, 80% to 90% of them appearing once. The material was unsorted PBMCs, obtained just before starting antiretroviral therapy. The receptors shown here come from a woman under 30 with HIV.

The chain is built from TRBV2 and TRBJ2-5; 7 nucleotides line up with TRBD2. Judging by the DNA end, TRBJ2-7 fits better; the J call may be wrong. Germline CDR1 reads SNHLY; CDR2 reads FYNNEI. This CDR3 spans 15 amino acids. The CDR3, as DNA: TGTGCCAGCAGGGTTCTAAGCGGGACCTCCTACGAGCAGTACTTC. Translating gives CASRVLSGTSYEQYF.

This clone was seen a few times. The chain links TRBV29-1 to TRBJ2-3; 12 bases fit TRBD2. This CDR3 is 19 amino acids long. Germline lookup yields CDR1 SQVTM and CDR2 ANQGSEA. V shed 0 bases, J shed 4 bases, and the junction held 14 bases outside the gene matches. Written as DNA, the CDR3 is TGCAGCGTTGAAGAAATGGATGCGTCTAGCGGGAGGGCCTCAGATACGCAGTATTTT. Amino acid sequence: CSVEEMDASSGRASDTQYF.

This clone was counted once. The CDR3 nucleotides are TGCAGCGTTGAAGATCATAGCGGGGAAGAGACCCAGTACTTC. It encodes CSVEDHSGEETQYF. V is TRBV29-1 and J is TRBJ2-5, with 8 bases that match TRBD2. This CDR3 comprises 14 residues. CDR1 is SQVTM, CDR2 ANQGSEA, per germline. After removal of 0 bases from V and 3 bases from J, the junction contained 3 bases not matched to a gene.

This chain links TRBV27 with TRBJ1-5; D might be TRBD1 (6 bases). The CDR3 loop spans 14 amino acids. Between the trimmed V and J ends, which lost 6 bases and 6 bases, there was a span of 15 bases. The V gene's germline CDR1 is MNHEY and CDR2 SMNVEV (reference sequence). The CDR3 nucleotides are TGTGCCAGCAGGGGATACAGGGACTCTCAGCCCCAGCATTTT. Residues: CASRGYRDSQPQHF.